The T cell receptor (beta chain) under discussion was sequenced for a study of blood T cell repertoires in COVID-19. Study overall: Whether acute or convalescent, the COVID-19 samples came from the United States, Italy and Spain. PBMCs, B-cell-depleted T cells, or T cells provided the cDNA or gDNA that made up the material.

Per the authors' pipeline: Estimation of nucleated cell counts was performed using reference gene primer amplification. Only in-frame clones appear in the TCRdb table, and some are missing; sequencing was by immunoSEQ multiplex PCR. V and J calls and clone size are as listed in that table; D and trimming were resolved from the DNA. This sample has 70,000 to 90,000 clones, with roughly 86% found just once. V lost 5 bases and J 4 bases, leaving 17 bases between the germline ends. This CDR3 has 15 residues. From germline, CDR1 is LNHDA and CDR2 SQIVND (reference sequence). This TCR derives from an elderly man with active or convalescent COVID-19. The chain couples TRBV19 to TRBJ2-5; maybe TRBD1 (7 bases). Sequencing was performed on peripheral blood. The DNA for the CDR3 is TGTGCCAGTAGTCTAACCCAGGGGGGACGAGAGACCCAGTACTTC. Amino acids: CASSLTQGGRETQYF.